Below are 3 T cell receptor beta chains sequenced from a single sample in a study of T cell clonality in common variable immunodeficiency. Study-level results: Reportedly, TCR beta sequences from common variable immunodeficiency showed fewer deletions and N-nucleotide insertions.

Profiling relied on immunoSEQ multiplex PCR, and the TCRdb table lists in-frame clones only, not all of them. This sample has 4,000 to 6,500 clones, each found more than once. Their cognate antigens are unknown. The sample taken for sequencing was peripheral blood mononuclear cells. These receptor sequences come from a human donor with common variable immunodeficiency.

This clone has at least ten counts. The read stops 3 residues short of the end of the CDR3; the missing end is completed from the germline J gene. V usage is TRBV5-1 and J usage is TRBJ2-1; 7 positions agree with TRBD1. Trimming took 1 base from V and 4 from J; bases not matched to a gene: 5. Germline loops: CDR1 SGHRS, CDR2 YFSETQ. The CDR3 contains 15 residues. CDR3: CASSLSRGNYNEQFF. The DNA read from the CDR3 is TGCGCCAGCAGCTTGAGCAGGGGGAATTACAATGAG. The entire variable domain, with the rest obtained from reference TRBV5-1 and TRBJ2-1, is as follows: KAGVTQTPRYLIKTRGQQVTLSCSPISGHRSVSWYQQTPGQGLQFLFEYFSETQRNKGNFPGRFSGRQFSNSRSEMNVSTLELGDSALYLCASSLSRGNYNEQFFGPGTRLTVL.

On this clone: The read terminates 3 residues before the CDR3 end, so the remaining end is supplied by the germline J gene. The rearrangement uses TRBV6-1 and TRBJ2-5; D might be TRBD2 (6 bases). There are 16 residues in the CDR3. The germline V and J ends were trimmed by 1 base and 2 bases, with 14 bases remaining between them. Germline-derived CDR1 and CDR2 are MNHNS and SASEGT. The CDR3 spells CASSEVGASAQETQYF. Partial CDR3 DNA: TGTGCCAGCAGTGAAGTAGGGGCTAGCGCACAAGAGACC.

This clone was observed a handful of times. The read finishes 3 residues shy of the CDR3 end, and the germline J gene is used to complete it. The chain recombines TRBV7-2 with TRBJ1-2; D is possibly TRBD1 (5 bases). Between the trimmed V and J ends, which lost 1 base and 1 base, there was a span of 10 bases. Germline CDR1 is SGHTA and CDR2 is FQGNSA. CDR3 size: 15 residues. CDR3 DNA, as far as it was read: TGTGCCAGCAGCTTAGGGGGGGGAAATAACTATGGC. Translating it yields CASSLGGGNNYG. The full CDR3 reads CASSLGGGNNYGYTF. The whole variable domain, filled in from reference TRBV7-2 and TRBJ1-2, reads GAGVSQSPSNKVTEKGKDVELRCDPISGHTALYWYRQSLGQGLEFLIYFQGNSAPDKSGLPSDRFSAERTGGSVSTLTIQRTQQEDSAVYLCASSLGGGNNYGYTFGSGTRLTVV.